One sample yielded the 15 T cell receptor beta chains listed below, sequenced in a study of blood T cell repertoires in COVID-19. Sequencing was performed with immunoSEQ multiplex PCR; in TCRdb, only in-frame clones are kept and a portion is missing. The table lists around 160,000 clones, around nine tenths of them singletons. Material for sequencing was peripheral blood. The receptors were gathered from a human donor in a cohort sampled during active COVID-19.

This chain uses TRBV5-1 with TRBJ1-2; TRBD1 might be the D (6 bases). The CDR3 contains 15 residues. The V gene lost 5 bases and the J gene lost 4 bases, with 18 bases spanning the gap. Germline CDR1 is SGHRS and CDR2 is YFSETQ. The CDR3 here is CASSYREGVGYGYTF. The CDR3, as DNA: TGCGCCAGCAGTTACAGGGAAGGTGTAGGCTATGGCTACACCTTC.

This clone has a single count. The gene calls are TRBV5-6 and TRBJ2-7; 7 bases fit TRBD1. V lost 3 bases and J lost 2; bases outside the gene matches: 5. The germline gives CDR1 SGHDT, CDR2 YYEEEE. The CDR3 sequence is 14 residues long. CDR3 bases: TGTGCCAGCAGCTGGACAGGTCTCCCCTACGAGCAGTACTTC. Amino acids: CASSWTGLPYEQYF.

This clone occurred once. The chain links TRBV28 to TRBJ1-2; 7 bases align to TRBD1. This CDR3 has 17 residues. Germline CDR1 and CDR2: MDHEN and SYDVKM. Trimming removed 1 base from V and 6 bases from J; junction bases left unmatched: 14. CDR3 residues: CASSLYSPGGTGNGYTF. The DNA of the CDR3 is TGTGCCAGCAGTTTATATTCACCAGGGGGGACCGGGAATGGCTACACCTTC.

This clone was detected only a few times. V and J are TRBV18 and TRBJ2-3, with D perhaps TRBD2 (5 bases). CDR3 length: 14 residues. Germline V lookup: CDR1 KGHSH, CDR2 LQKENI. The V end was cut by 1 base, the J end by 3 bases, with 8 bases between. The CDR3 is CASSPRGLTDTQYF. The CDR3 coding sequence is TGTGCCAGCTCACCACGAGGACTTACAGATACGCAGTATTTT.

The chain's CDR3 is CSVDGRREGSYEQYF. DNA for the CDR3: TGCAGCGTTGACGGGCGGCGGGAGGGCTCCTACGAGCAGTACTTC. The rearrangement links TRBV29-1 to TRBJ2-7, with 9 positions matching TRBD2. CDR3 length: 15 residues. Trimming removed 3 bases from V and 0 bases from J; junction bases left unmatched: 6. Germline values: CDR1 SQVTM, CDR2 ANQGSEA.

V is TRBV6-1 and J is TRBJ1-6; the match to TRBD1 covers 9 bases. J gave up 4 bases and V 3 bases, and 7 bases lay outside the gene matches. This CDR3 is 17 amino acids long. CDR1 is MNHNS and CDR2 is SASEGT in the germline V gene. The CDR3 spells CASSEGTGFTYNSPLHF. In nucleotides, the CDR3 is TGTGCCAGCAGTGAGGGGACAGGGTTCACTTATAATTCACCCCTCCACTTT.

Written as DNA, the CDR3 is TGTGCCAGCAGCCAAGAGGGGCAGCGGGGGGGAACAGATACGCAGTATTTT. Translation gives CASSQEGQRGGTDTQYF. V usage is TRBV4-2 and J usage is TRBJ2-3; 10 positions agree with TRBD2. V lost 0 bases, J lost 3 bases, and 6 bases stayed unmatched. The CDR3 consists of 17 residues. The germline V gene has CDR1 LGHNA and CDR2 YNFKEQ.

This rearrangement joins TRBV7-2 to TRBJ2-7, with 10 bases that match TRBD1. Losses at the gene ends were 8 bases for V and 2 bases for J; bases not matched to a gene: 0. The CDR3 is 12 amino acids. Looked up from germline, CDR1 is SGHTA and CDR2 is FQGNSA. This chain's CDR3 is CASGTGAYEQYF. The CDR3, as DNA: TGTGCCAGCGGGACAGGGGCCTACGAGCAGTACTTC.

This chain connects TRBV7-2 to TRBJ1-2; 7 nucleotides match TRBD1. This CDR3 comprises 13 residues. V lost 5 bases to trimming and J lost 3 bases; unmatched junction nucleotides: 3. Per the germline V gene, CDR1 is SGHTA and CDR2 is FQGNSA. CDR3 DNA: TGTGCCAGCAGCCTTGACAGGGACTATGGCTACACCTTC. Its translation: CASSLDRDYGYTF. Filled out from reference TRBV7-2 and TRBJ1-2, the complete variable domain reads GAGVSQSPSNKVTEKGKDVELRCDPISGHTALYWYRQSLGQGLEFLIYFQGNSAPDKSGLPSDRFSAERTGGSVSTLTIQRTQQEDSAVYLCASSLDRDYGYTFGSGTRLTVV.

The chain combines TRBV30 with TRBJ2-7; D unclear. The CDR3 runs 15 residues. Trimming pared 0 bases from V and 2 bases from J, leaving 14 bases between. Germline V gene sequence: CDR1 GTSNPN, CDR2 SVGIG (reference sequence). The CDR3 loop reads CAWSVGLVPTYEQYF. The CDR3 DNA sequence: TGTGCCTGGAGTGTAGGTCTAGTTCCCACCTACGAGCAGTACTTC.

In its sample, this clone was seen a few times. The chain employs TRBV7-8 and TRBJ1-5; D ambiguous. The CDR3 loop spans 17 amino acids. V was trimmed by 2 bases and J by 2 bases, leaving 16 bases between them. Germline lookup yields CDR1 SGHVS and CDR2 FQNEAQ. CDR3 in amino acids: CASSLSIQAGGNQPQHF. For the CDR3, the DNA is TGTGCCAGCAGCTTAAGCATCCAGGCTGGTGGCAATCAGCCCCAGCATTTT.

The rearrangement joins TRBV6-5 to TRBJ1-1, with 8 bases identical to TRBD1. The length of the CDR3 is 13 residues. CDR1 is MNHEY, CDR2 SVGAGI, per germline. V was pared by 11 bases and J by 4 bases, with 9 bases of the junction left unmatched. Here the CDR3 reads CASKAGGSTEAFF. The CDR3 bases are TGTGCCTCAAAGGCAGGGGGCTCCACTGAAGCTTTCTTT.

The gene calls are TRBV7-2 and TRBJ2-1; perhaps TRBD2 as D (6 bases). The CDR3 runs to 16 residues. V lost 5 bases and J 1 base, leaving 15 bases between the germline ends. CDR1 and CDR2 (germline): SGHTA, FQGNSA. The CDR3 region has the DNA TGTGCCAGCAGCGTTAGCGGTTTGGCTTCCTACAATGAGCAGTTCTTC. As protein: CASSVSGLASYNEQFF.

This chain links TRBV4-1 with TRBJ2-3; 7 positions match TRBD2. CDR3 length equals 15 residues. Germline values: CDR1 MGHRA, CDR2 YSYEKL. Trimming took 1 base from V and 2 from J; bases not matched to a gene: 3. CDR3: CASSQGLAPTDTQYF. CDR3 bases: TGCGCCAGCAGCCAAGGACTAGCACCCACAGATACGCAGTATTTT.

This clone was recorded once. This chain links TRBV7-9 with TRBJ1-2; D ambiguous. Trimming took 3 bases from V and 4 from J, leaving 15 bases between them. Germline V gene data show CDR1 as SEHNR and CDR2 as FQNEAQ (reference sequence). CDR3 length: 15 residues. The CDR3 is CASSFMGGSTYGYTF. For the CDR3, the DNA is TGTGCCAGCAGCTTTATGGGAGGCTCAACCTATGGCTACACCTTC.